This T cell receptor (beta chain) derives from a study of T cells in Graves' hyperthyroidism and ophthalmopathy. V was clipped by 3 bases and J by 6 bases; unmatched bases: 6. The CDR3 is 15 residues long. Germline assignment: CDR1 MNHEY and CDR2 SMNVEV (reference sequence). Researchers took RNA transcripts and amplified the TCR beta CDR3 regions from them. The TCR CDR3 was amplified in a first-round RT-PCR using the HTBI primer set. TCRdb processed the multiplex PCR reads anew with MiXCR; each CDR3 protein has one entry. The table has approximately 510,000 distinct CDR3 sequences, 20% to 25% seen once. A few counts support this clonotype.

Material: blood. The chain recombines TRBV27 with TRBJ2-2, with TRBD1 identical over 8 bases. This sequence originates from a young man with Graves' hyperthyroidism. For the CDR3, the DNA is TGTGCCAGCAGTTTGGACAGGGCTCTCTCCGGGGAGCTGTTTTTT. This sequence encodes CASSLDRALSGELFF.